One and the same sample provided the 8 T cell receptor beta chains below, sequenced in a study of blood T cell repertoires in COVID-19. This table comes from immunoSEQ multiplex PCR, and its TCRdb copy is limited to in-frame clones, with some not included. The sample yields around 130,000 clones, around 80% seen once. The sequencing sample was made of peripheral blood. The receptors derive from an older woman with acute or convalescent COVID-19.

This clone was counted only a few times. V and J are TRBV27 and TRBJ1-3; 7 bases are a match to TRBD1. The ends lost 5 bases at V and 0 bases at J; junction bases unmatched: 10. The CDR3 loop spans 17 amino acids. CDR1 and CDR2 (germline): MNHEY, SMNVEV (reference sequence). The CDR3 sequence: CASSTTLGTASGNTIYF. CDR3 sequence (DNA): TGTGCCAGCAGTACGACCCTAGGGACAGCCTCTGGAAACACCATATATTTT.

The chain uses TRBV5-4 and TRBJ1-1; TRBD1 matches at 9 bases. The V gene end was trimmed by 4 bases and the J gene end by 0 bases; junction bases not matched to a gene: 4. The length of the CDR3 is 15 residues. In germline, CDR1 is SGHNT, CDR2 YYREEE (reference sequence). CDR3 protein: CASSPDRGMNTEAFF. CDR3 DNA: TGTGCCAGCAGCCCGGACAGGGGCATGAACACTGAAGCTTTCTTT.

V usage is TRBV4-1 and J usage is TRBJ2-3; tentative D call: TRBD1 (6 bases). Germline V CDR1 and CDR2: MGHRA, YSYEKL. Trimming left V 2 bases short and J 5 bases short, with 8 bases between. CDR3 size: 13 residues. The chain's CDR3 is CASSQNREDTQYF. As DNA, the CDR3 is TGCGCCAGCAGCCAAAACAGGGAAGATACGCAGTATTTT.

The V gene is TRBV29-1, the J gene TRBJ1-1; 8 bases line up with TRBD1. The V segment lost 6 bases and the J segment 3 bases; nucleotides outside the gene matches: 9. Germline V gene data show CDR1 as SQVTM and CDR2 as ANQGSEA. The length of the CDR3 is 14 residues. In nucleotides, the CDR3 is TGCAGCGTCGGAGTGACAGGGGTGTACACTGAAGCTTTCTTT. It codes for CSVGVTGVYTEAFF.

This clone was picked up one time. The chain is built from TRBV5-1 and TRBJ2-3, with D possibly TRBD2 on 6 matching bases. Germline CDR1 SGHRS, CDR2 YFSETQ. The CDR3 covers 15 residues. The V and J ends lost 7 bases and 0 bases respectively, with 15 bases between them. In DNA, the CDR3 is TGCGCCAGCTCACCGGGGCGGGGAAGCACAGATACGCAGTATTTT. Translated, it gives CASSPGRGSTDTQYF.

The chain combines TRBV7-3 with TRBJ1-4, with a possible D match to TRBD1 (5 bases). V was clipped by 4 bases and J by 7 bases, with 16 bases between them. The V gene's germline CDR1 is SGHTA and CDR2 FQGTGA. The CDR3 sequence is 15 residues long. CDR3 sequence: CASSSQGGSGEKLFF. DNA for the CDR3: TGTGCCAGCAGCTCCCAGGGAGGTAGTGGTGAAAAACTGTTTTTT.

The chain employs TRBV5-5 and TRBJ1-5; no firm D call. Germline loops: CDR1 SGHKS, CDR2 YYEKEE (reference sequence). The CDR3 covers 16 residues. V lost 0 bases, J lost 0 bases, and 10 bases lay in between. The CDR3 region has the DNA TGTGCCAGCAGCTTGGGACACACACCTAGCAATCAGCCCCAGCATTTT. This gives the protein CASSLGHTPSNQPQHF. The entire variable domain, with the rest obtained from reference TRBV5-5 and TRBJ1-5, is as follows: DAGVTQSPTHLIKTRGQQVTLRCSPISGHKSVSWYQQVLGQGPQFIFQYYEKEERGRGNFPDRFSARQFPNYSSELNVNALLLGDSALYLCASSLGHTPSNQPQHFGDGTRLSIL.

This rearrangement joins TRBV12-3 or TRBV12-4 to TRBJ1-6; possible D gene TRBD1, 6 bases. Trimming took 6 bases from V and 7 from J, leaving 10 bases between them. The CDR3 runs to 13 residues. CDR3 sequence reads: CASRAGANSPLHF. The DNA of the CDR3 is TGTGCCAGCAGGGCAGGGGCGAATTCACCCCTCCACTTT.